This TCR beta chain was recorded in a study of T cell responses to AZD1222 COVID-19 vaccine (dated by TCRdb to about 2021). Study-wide context: AZD1222 recipients given second doses at about 4 weeks or at about 12 weeks were pooled, since spike-specific TCR depth and breadth were not found to differ between the two schedules. TCR sequencing covered 230 or so trial participants: 200 to 220 given two doses of AZD1222 and 26 given two doses of MenACWY control vaccine. Trial participants were enrolled by age into subgroups of 18-55, 56-69 and 70-plus years, and approximately 150, 30 and 60 TCR-sequenced participants, respectively, were included in these subgroups. Overall results and qualifications from the work: Epitopes outside the regions mutated in the B.1.351 and B.1.1.7 variants were reportedly recognized by nearly half of the unique spike-specific TCRs. Participants were mostly white British, with more females than males. The authors suggested clonal diversity may have been underestimated. After two AZD1222 doses, both the breadth and the depth of spike-specific TCRs were significantly higher than at day 0 and than in MenACWY recipients. In the small 56-69-year group, the increase in depth fell short of significance, most likely because of low power. CD4 TCRs associated with the vaccine covered the entire spike protein, and the dominant responses were in regions 160-218 and 743-854. Because no samples from the day 14 peak response were available, repertoires could be characterized only after the peak T cell response. Conclusions about previously exposed vaccinees are limited because only 6 or 7 AZD1222 recipients were SARS-CoV-2 seropositive at baseline.

As regards this clone: Its target antigen remains unknown. No much larger clonotype is one base removed from it; base qualities were not supplied.

The CDR3 regions of human TCRbeta chains were analyzed by immunosequencing. The published analysis was carried out like this. Repertoire TCRs were checked for matches against a reference library of SARS-CoV-2-specific TCRs that had been generated using the MIRA antigen-specificity platform. Breadth was defined as the fraction of unique TCRs that were SARS-CoV-2-associated. Depth was defined as the fraction of total T cells that were SARS-CoV-2-associated. Using the MIRA data, each spike-specific TCR was mapped to the spike region that the TCR reacts to and placed in a CD4 or CD8 class. Log10-transformed breadth and depth values were compared by one-way ANOVA with Sidak's multiple comparisons tests. TCRdb's version of the immuneACCESS table is confined to in-frame rearrangements and falls short of the full clone set. An unresolved V gene accounts for under half of the shortfall where checked; the remainder is of unknown origin. That table gives V, J and clone size, and the DNA gave D and trimming. This sample comprises 150,000 to 200,000 clones, approximately 90% of them detected only once. In total, the top ten clones hold approximately 3% of the sample.

The germline V gene specifies SGHVS as CDR1 and FQNEAQ as CDR2. Deletion took 5 bases off V and 8 bases off J, with a span of 15 bases between the germline ends. Taken from cysteine to phenylalanine, the CDR3 has 14 residues. Only the CDR3 DNA stays, 42 bases, in frame from base 1. The time point label corresponds to: baseline before first vaccination. Vaccinee samples were obtained from the UK trials COV001 and COV002, which included a single-blind randomized controlled phase 2/3 trial of AZD1222 (ChAdOx1 nCoV-19) in healthy adults. For TCRbeta chain sequencing, PBMC samples were collected from trial participants at day 0 and at day 28 after the second dose.

The receptor comes from an adult in good health. The sample in question was peripheral blood, obtained on day 0 of AZD1222 vaccination. The V gene is TRBV7-8 and the J gene is TRBJ1-4, with TRBD1 as a weak D call on 5 bases. Read as DNA, the sequence is TGTGCCAGCAGCCAGGGTACAGGAGGAGAAAAACTGTTTTTT. Translated, this is CASSQGTGGEKLFF.